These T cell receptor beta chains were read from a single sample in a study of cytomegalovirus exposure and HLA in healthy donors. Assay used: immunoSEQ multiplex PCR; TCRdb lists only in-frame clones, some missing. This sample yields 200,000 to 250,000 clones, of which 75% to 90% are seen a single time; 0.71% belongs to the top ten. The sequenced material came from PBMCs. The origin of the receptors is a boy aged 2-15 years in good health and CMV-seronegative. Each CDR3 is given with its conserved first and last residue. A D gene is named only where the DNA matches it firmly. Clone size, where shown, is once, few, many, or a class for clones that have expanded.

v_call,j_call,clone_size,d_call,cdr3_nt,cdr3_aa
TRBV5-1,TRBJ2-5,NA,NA,TGCGCCAGCAGCTATTATACGGGACTCGTCCAAGAGACCCAGTACTTC,CASSYYTGLVQETQYF
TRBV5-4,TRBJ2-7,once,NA,TGTGCCAGCAGCGAGGTTACGAACCCATACGAGCAGTACTTC,CASSEVTNPYEQYF
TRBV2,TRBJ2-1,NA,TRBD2,TGTGCCAGCAGTCCCGCGGGTTTTAGCGGGAGAGAAAGGGGCTCCTACAATGAGCAGTTCTTC,CASSPAGFSGRERGSYNEQFF
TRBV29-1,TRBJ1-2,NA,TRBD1,TGCAGCGTAGGACAGGGCGGTCTTGGCTACACCTTC,CSVGQGGLGYTF
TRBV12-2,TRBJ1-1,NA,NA,TGTGCAAGTCGCGTCGTCGGCGGGACTGAAGCTTTCTTT,CASRVVGGTEAFF
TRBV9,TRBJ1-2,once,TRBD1,TGTGCCAGCAGCCTCAGGGGGCGAGGCTATGGCTACACCTTC,CASSLRGRGYGYTF
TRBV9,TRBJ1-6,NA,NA,TGTGCCAGCAGCGTAAGTCACAGCAGCTCCTATAATTCACCCCTCCACTTT,CASSVSHSSSYNSPLHF
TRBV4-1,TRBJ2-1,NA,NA,TGCGCCAGCAGCCAAGTAGCTCTCCTTGGGCAGTTCTTC,CASSQVALLGQFF
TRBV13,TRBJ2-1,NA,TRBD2,TGTGCCAGCAGTCCGGGACTAGCGGGGGGCGGCCTCTCCTACAATGAGCAGTTCTTC,CASSPGLAGGGLSYNEQFF
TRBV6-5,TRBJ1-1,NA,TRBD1,TGTGCCAGCAGTTATAGGCGACAGGGGGCTTTAGAAGCTTTCTTT,CASSYRRQGALEAFF
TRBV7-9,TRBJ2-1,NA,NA,TGTGCCAGCAGCATAGACAGAACCACACGACGCGAATACAATGAGCAGTTCTTC,CASSIDRTTRREYNEQFF
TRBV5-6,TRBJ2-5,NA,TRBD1,TGTGCCAGCAGTTGGGACAGCCAACAAGAGACCCAGTACTTC,CASSWDSQQETQYF
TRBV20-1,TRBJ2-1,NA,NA,TGCAGTGCTACGCCAGACAATGAGCAGTTCTTC,CSATPDNEQFF
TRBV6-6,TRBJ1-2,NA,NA,TGTGCCAGCAGTTACTCGTCCAGTAACTATGGCTACACCTTC,CASSYSSSNYGYTF
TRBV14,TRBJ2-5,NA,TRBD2,TGTGCCAGCAGCCTACGCGACGGGACTATGGAGACCCAGTACTTC,CASSLRDGTMETQYF
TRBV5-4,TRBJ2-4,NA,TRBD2,TGTGCCAGCAGCTTGGACGGGACTAGCGGGAGCATTCAGTACTTC,CASSLDGTSGSIQYF
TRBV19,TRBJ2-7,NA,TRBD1,TGTGCCAGTAGTACCGGGACAGGGGCCTACGAGCAGTACTTC,CASSTGTGAYEQYF
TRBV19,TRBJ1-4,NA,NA,TGTGCCAGTAGTGACATGGCTAATGAAAAACTGTTTTTT,CASSDMANEKLFF
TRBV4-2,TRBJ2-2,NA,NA,TGTGCCAGCAGCCAAGACGTGACGGGAGTAGGCGGGGAGCTGTTTTTT,CASSQDVTGVGGELFF
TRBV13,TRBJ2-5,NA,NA,TGTGCCAGCAGAAGGGACCAGGGGGGAGAGACCCAGTACTTC,CASRRDQGGETQYF
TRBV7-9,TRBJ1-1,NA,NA,TGTGCCAGCAGCTTAGCTCAGGGGACGACCCGCGGAACTGAAGCTTTCTTT,CASSLAQGTTRGTEAFF
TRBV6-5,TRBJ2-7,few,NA,TGTGCCAGCAGCCAACAGGGCCACGAGCAGTACTTC,CASSQQGHEQYF
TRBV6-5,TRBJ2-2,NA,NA,TGTGCCAGCAGTTCCTACAGGGCTACCGGGGAGCTGTTTTTT,CASSSYRATGELFF
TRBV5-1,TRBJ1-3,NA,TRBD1,TGCGCCAGCAGCTTGGCCCCCTTCGGACAGGGAGGAAACACCATATATTTT,CASSLAPFGQGGNTIYF
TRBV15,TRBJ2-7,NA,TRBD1,TGTGCCACCAGCAGAGTCAGGACAGGGGGAGTCGAGCAGTACTTC,CATSRVRTGGVEQYF
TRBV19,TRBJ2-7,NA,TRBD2,TGTGCCAGTAGGCTAGCGGGAGTAAACGAGCAGTACTTC,CASRLAGVNEQYF
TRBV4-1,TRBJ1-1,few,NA,TGCGCCAGCAGCCCATACTACCGATCCCGAACCGAAGCTTTCTTT,CASSPYYRSRTEAFF
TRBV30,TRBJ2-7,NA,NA,TGTGCCTGGAGTCCGGAGTCCTACTACGAGCAGTACTTC,CAWSPESYYEQYF
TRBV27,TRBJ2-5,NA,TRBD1,TGTGCCAGCAGTCCTAATCCCGGGACAGGGGTCGGGGAGACCCAGTACTTC,CASSPNPGTGVGETQYF
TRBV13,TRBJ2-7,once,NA,TGTGCCAGCAGCTTAGGCCGGGGCTACGAGCAGTACTTC,CASSLGRGYEQYF
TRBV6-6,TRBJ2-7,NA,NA,TGTGCCAGCAGGATGACAGGCCCCTACGAGCAGTACTTC,CASRMTGPYEQYF
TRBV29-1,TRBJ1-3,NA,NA,TGCAGCGTGGTCAACCTCTCCCGGGCAGGGGGAAACACCATATATTTT,CSVVNLSRAGGNTIYF
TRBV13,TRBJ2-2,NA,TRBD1,TGTGCCAGCAGCTCCTCCGGGACAGGGGCCAACACCGGGGAGCTGTTTTTT,CASSSSGTGANTGELFF
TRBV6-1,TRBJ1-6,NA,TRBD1,TGTGCCATCCAGGGGGCGGGTAATTCACCCCTCCACTTT,CAIQGAGNSPLHF
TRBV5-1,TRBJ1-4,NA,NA,TGCGCCAGCAGCCTGTCCGGGGGGCGCGACGAAAAACTGTTTTTT,CASSLSGGRDEKLFF
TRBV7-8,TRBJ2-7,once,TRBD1,TGTGCCAGCAGCTTACTGGGACAGGGGGGCTACGAGCAGTACTTC,CASSLLGQGGYEQYF
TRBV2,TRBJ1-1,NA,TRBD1,TGTGCCAGCAGTTGGACAGGGTCTAGTTCTGTGGACACTGAAGCTTTCTTT,CASSWTGSSSVDTEAFF
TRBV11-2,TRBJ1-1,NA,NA,TGTGCCAGCAGCTTAGCCATTACCGAGGGAGCTTTCTTT,CASSLAITEGAFF
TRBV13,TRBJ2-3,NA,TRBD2,TGTGCCAGCAGCCCAGGGACTAGCGGGGGGGGCACAGATACGCAGTATTTT,CASSPGTSGGGTDTQYF
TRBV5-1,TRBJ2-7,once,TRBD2,TGCGCCAGCAGCACCACTAGCGGGAGGGTCTACGAGCAGTACTTC,CASSTTSGRVYEQYF
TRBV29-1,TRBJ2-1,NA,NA,TGCAGCGCAAGAGGGAGAGGGACCTACAATGAGCAGTTCTTC,CSARGRGTYNEQFF
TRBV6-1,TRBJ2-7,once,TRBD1,TGTGCCAGCAGTGTCCGACAGGGGGCAGGAACCTACGAGCAGTACTTC,CASSVRQGAGTYEQYF
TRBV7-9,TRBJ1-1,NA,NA,TGTTCCAGCAGCTTAACCCGGGACATATGGGGCACTGAAGCTTTCTTT,CSSSLTRDIWGTEAFF
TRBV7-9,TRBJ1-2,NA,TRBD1,TGTGCCAGCAGTTCCGGGACAGCCTTCTATGGCTACACCTTC,CASSSGTAFYGYTF
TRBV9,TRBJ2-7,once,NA,TGTGCCAGCAGCGAGAGCGGACAGTCCTACGAGCAGTACTTC,CASSESGQSYEQYF
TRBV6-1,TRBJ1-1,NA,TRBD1,TGTGCCAGCAACCCGGGACAGGGGTACACTGAAGCTTTCTTT,CASNPGQGYTEAFF
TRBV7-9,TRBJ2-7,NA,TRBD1,TGTGCCAGCAGCTGGGACAGGGGTCAGCAGTACTTC,CASSWDRGQQYF
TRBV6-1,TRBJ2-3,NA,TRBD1,TGTGCCAGCAGTCAGGGGGAGTATAGCACAGATACGCAGTATTTT,CASSQGEYSTDTQYF
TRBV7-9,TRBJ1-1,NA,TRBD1,TGTGCCAGCAGACTTGGGGGACAGGGGGATAACACTGAAGCTTTCTTT,CASRLGGQGDNTEAFF
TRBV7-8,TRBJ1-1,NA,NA,TGTGCCAGCAGTGATTCGACTCGCTGGGCTTTCTTT,CASSDSTRWAFF